These 5 T cell receptor beta chains were sequenced from one sample in a study of CD8+ T cells in alopecia areata. Sequencing relied on a cDNA template that was reverse transcribed from extracted RNA. Assay used: immunoSEQ multiplex PCR; TCRdb lists only in-frame clones, some missing. Of some 110,000 clones in the sample, less than 75% were seen once. The treatment is: oral pan-JAK inhibitor, 5-10 mg twice daily. The sample in question was CD8+ T cells sorted from blood, obtained at week 24, from a patient treated with tofacitinib. Receptors were obtained from a human donor with alopecia areata.

The gene calls are TRBV6-6 and TRBJ1-3; TRBD1 aligns across 7 bases. J lost 8 bases, V lost 5 bases, and 12 bases had no gene match. The germline V gene encodes CDR1 MNHNY and CDR2 SVGAGI (reference sequence). The CDR3 runs to 15 residues. The CDR3 DNA reads TGTGCCAGCAGTCTCGGACAGGTCTACGCGGACACCATATATTTT. It is translated as CASSLGQVYADTIYF.

This clone was counted only a few times. This chain connects TRBV7-2 to TRBJ2-3; 9 positions match TRBD2. There are 16 residues in the CDR3. Per the germline V gene, CDR1 is SGHTA and CDR2 is FQGNSA. The ends lost 3 bases at V and 2 bases at J; junction bases unmatched: 6. CDR3: CASSLASGGITDTQYF. The CDR3 region has the DNA TGTGCCAGCAGCTTGGCCAGCGGGGGGATCACAGATACGCAGTATTTT. The complete variable domain, with remaining parts taken from reference TRBV7-2 and TRBJ2-3, reads GAGVSQSPSNKVTEKGKDVELRCDPISGHTALYWYRQSLGQGLEFLIYFQGNSAPDKSGLPSDRFSAERTGGSVSTLTIQRTQQEDSAVYLCASSLASGGITDTQYFGPGTRLTVL.

In DNA form, the CDR3 reads TGTGCCTGGGCCCGGGGCCTGAAAGAAACTGTCTATGGCTACACCTTC. This encodes CAWARGLKETVYGYTF. The chain links TRBV30 to TRBJ1-2, with D possibly TRBD1 on 5 matching bases. Germline-derived CDR1 and CDR2 are GTSNPN and SVGIG (reference sequence). The length of the CDR3 is 16 residues. Trimming removed 5 bases from V and 4 bases from J, with 23 bases in between.

V usage is TRBV29-1 and J usage is TRBJ1-1, with D perhaps TRBD1 (5 bases). V was shortened by 6 bases and J by 1 base, with 9 bases between the two germline ends. The CDR3 spans 12 residues. Germline CDR1 SQVTM, CDR2 ANQGSEA. DNA of the CDR3: TGCAGCGTGGTGGGGCCGAACACTGAAGCTTTCTTT. Residues: CSVVGPNTEAFF.

The rearrangement joins TRBV30 to TRBJ1-1; D not resolved. Germline CDR1 is GTSNPN and CDR2 is SVGIG (reference sequence). The CDR3 spans 14 residues. Trimming removed 0 bases at V and 4 bases at J, with 12 bases between. The CDR3 bases are TGTGCCTGGAGTGTGGGCGCAGGAATCACTGAAGCTTTCTTT. This gives the protein CAWSVGAGITEAFF. Together with reference TRBV30 and TRBJ1-1, the CDR3 gives the full variable domain: SQTIHQWPATLVQPVGSPLSLECTVEGTSNPNLYWYRQAAGRGLQLLFYSVGIGQISSEVPQNLSASRPQDRQFILSSKKLLLSDSGFYLCAWSVGAGITEAFFGQGTRLTVV.